The sequence of this T cell receptor (beta chain) was determined in a study of CD8+ T cells in alopecia areata. Study as a whole: A regimen of oral tofacitinib, 5 to 10 mg twice daily, was given to treated patients.

Treatment meaning: oral pan-JAK inhibitor, 5-10 mg twice daily. The investigators collected lesional scalp punch biopsies and peripheral blood from alopecia areata patients. V was cut by 6 bases and J by 1 base, with 10 bases left in between. Germline loops: CDR1 SQVTM, CDR2 ANQGSEA. CDR3 size: 13 residues. Following extraction, RNA underwent reverse transcription to cDNA, which served as the sequencing template. Assay used: immunoSEQ multiplex PCR; TCRdb lists only in-frame clones, some missing. The data hold some 170,000 clones, with about 61% observed a single time. The receptor was isolated from a human donor with alopecia areata. The material sequenced was CD4+ T cells sorted from blood, taken between weeks 55 and 65, from a patient treated with tofacitinib. This chain links TRBV29-1 with TRBJ2-4, with D maybe TRBD1 (5 bases). CDR3: CSVHNRAKNIQYF. The CDR3 bases are TGCAGCGTCCACAACAGGGCCAAAAACATTCAGTACTTC.